This is a list of T cell receptor beta chains from one sample in a study of T-cell memory formation after mild COVID-19. TCRdb re-called the 5' RACE reads through MiXCR, storing one row per CDR3 protein. The table includes 200,000 or so distinct CDR3 sequences, roughly 18% detected once. The sample was PBMCs or a T cell subset sorted from them (not recorded which). These receptors came from an adult woman who had mild COVID-19 (a few samples of this study predate the infection). Cell type and time point are not known. Both conserved end residues are part of each CDR3. The D gene is left open where the match is weak. Rows give clone size only sometimes, using once, few, many, or a class for an expanded clone.

CDR3aa: CSARSSGTGTGELFF; CDR3nt: TGCAGTGCTAGATCTAGCGGGACCGGCACCGGGGAGCTGTTTTTT; v_gene: TRBV20-1; abundance: few; j_gene: TRBJ2-2; d_gene: TRBD2
CDR3aa: CASSQEGQARGSPLHF; CDR3nt: TGTGCCAGCAGCCAAGAGGGGCAGGCCCGTGGATCACCCCTCCACTTT; v_gene: TRBV3-1; abundance: -; j_gene: TRBJ1-6; d_gene: -
CDR3aa: CASSPGPSEGGYTF; CDR3nt: TGTGCCAGCAGTCCGGGCCCTTCAGAGGGTGGCTACACCTTC; v_gene: TRBV12-3/TRBV12-4; abundance: -; j_gene: TRBJ1-2; d_gene: -
CDR3aa: CASSPSVTQYF; CDR3nt: TGTGCCAGCAGCCCCTCGGTGACCCAGTACTTC; v_gene: TRBV7-2; abundance: few; j_gene: TRBJ2-5; d_gene: -
CDR3aa: CASSQVTGKVGTEAFF; CDR3nt: TGTGCCAGCAGCCAAGTGACAGGGAAGGTGGGCACTGAAGCTTTCTTT; v_gene: TRBV6-5; abundance: -; j_gene: TRBJ1-1; d_gene: TRBD1
CDR3aa: CASSLGLSLTYEQYF; CDR3nt: TGCGCCAGCAGCTTGGGACTCAGCCTCACATACGAGCAGTACTTC; v_gene: TRBV5-1; abundance: few; j_gene: TRBJ2-7; d_gene: -
CDR3aa: CASSLAAGAEQFF; CDR3nt: TGCGCCAGCAGCTTGGCAGCGGGGGCTGAGCAGTTCTTC; v_gene: TRBV5-1; abundance: -; j_gene: TRBJ2-1; d_gene: TRBD2
CDR3aa: CASSFSSGGYNEQFF; CDR3nt: TGTGCCAGCAGCTTTTCGTCAGGCGGCTACAATGAGCAGTTCTTC; v_gene: TRBV7-2; abundance: -; j_gene: TRBJ2-1; d_gene: -
CDR3aa: CASSKTSGTYEQYF; CDR3nt: TGTGCCAGCAGCAAGACTAGCGGCACTTACGAGCAGTACTTC; v_gene: TRBV7-2; abundance: -; j_gene: TRBJ2-7; d_gene: TRBD2
CDR3aa: CASSTQTGGGGELFF; CDR3nt: TGTGCCAGCAGTACCCAGACAGGGGGTGGCGGGGAGCTGTTTTTT; v_gene: TRBV6-6; abundance: -; j_gene: TRBJ2-2; d_gene: TRBD1
CDR3aa: CASSVAPEARGYTF; CDR3nt: TGTGCCAGCAGCGTAGCTCCGGAAGCAAGGGGCTACACCTTC; v_gene: TRBV9; abundance: -; j_gene: TRBJ1-2; d_gene: -
CDR3aa: CASSWGLGRWNEQFF; CDR3nt: TGTGCCAGCAGTTGGGGACTAGGAAGGTGGAATGAGCAGTTCTTC; v_gene: TRBV12-3/TRBV12-4; abundance: -; j_gene: TRBJ2-1; d_gene: TRBD2
CDR3aa: CASSLAGHYNEQFF; CDR3nt: TGCGCCAGCAGCTTGGCGGGACATTACAATGAGCAGTTCTTC; v_gene: TRBV5-1; abundance: many; j_gene: TRBJ2-1; d_gene: -
CDR3aa: CASSVAGANYNEQFF; CDR3nt: TGTGCCAGCAGCGTAGCGGGGGCGAATTACAATGAGCAGTTCTTC; v_gene: TRBV12-3/TRBV12-4; abundance: many; j_gene: TRBJ2-1; d_gene: TRBD2
CDR3aa: CASSITRGEAFF; CDR3nt: TGTGCCAGCAGCATTACCCGGGGGGAAGCTTTCTTT; v_gene: TRBV5-6; abundance: few; j_gene: TRBJ1-1; d_gene: -
CDR3aa: CASSLRETQYF; CDR3nt: TGTGCCAGCAGCTTACGAGAGACCCAGTACTTC; v_gene: TRBV12-3/TRBV12-4; abundance: medium-sized; j_gene: TRBJ2-5; d_gene: -
CDR3aa: CASSGGGETQYF; CDR3nt: TGTGCCAGCAGCGGGGGCGGAGAGACCCAGTACTTC; v_gene: TRBV3-1; abundance: many; j_gene: TRBJ2-5; d_gene: -
CDR3aa: CATSDQQGRTDTQYF; CDR3nt: TGTGCCACCAGTGACCAACAGGGAAGGACAGATACGCAGTATTTT; v_gene: TRBV24-1; abundance: many; j_gene: TRBJ2-3; d_gene: -
CDR3aa: CSVDRGSTEAFF; CDR3nt: TGCAGCGTTGATCGAGGGAGCACTGAAGCTTTCTTT; v_gene: TRBV29-1; abundance: few; j_gene: TRBJ1-1; d_gene: -
CDR3aa: CASSTLYEQYF; CDR3nt: TGTGCCAGCAGCACGCTCTACGAGCAGTACTTC; v_gene: TRBV7-9; abundance: many; j_gene: TRBJ2-7; d_gene: -
CDR3aa: CASSPGQGGYTEAFF; CDR3nt: TGTGCCAGCTCACCGGGACAGGGGGGATACACTGAAGCTTTCTTT; v_gene: TRBV18; abundance: few; j_gene: TRBJ1-1; d_gene: TRBD1
CDR3aa: CSVKAGNQPQHF; CDR3nt: TGCAGCGTTAAGGCCGGCAATCAGCCCCAGCATTTT; v_gene: TRBV29-1; abundance: many; j_gene: TRBJ1-5; d_gene: -
CDR3aa: CASSPTALFSNQPQHF; CDR3nt: TGTGCCAGCTCACCGACAGCACTCTTTAGCAATCAGCCCCAGCATTTT; v_gene: TRBV18; abundance: -; j_gene: TRBJ1-5; d_gene: -
CDR3aa: CASSSGTAKNTEAFF; CDR3nt: TGCGCCAGCAGCTCGGGGACAGCCAAGAACACTGAAGCTTTCTTT; v_gene: TRBV5-1; abundance: few; j_gene: TRBJ1-1; d_gene: TRBD1
CDR3aa: CASSPGQGRTEAFF; CDR3nt: TGTGCCAGCTCACCGGGACAGGGGAGGACTGAAGCTTTCTTT; v_gene: TRBV18; abundance: -; j_gene: TRBJ1-1; d_gene: TRBD1
CDR3aa: CASSQGLARARPRDTQYF; CDR3nt: TGCGCCAGCAGCCAGGGACTAGCGAGGGCCCGGCCTAGGGATACGCAGTATTTT; v_gene: TRBV5-1; abundance: -; j_gene: TRBJ2-3; d_gene: TRBD2
CDR3aa: CASSSPLSGGASEQFF; CDR3nt: TGTGCCAGCAGCAGCCCTCTGAGCGGGGGGGCTAGTGAGCAGTTCTTC; v_gene: TRBV7-9; abundance: -; j_gene: TRBJ2-1; d_gene: TRBD2
CDR3aa: CASSSDSKGNEQFF; CDR3nt: TGTGCCAGCAGCTCGGACTCCAAGGGCAATGAGCAGTTCTTC; v_gene: TRBV7-9; abundance: -; j_gene: TRBJ2-1; d_gene: -
CDR3aa: CASSFGTGASSTDTQYF; CDR3nt: TGTGCCAGCAGCTTCGGGACAGGGGCCTCTAGCACAGATACGCAGTATTTT; v_gene: TRBV7-6; abundance: -; j_gene: TRBJ2-3; d_gene: TRBD1
CDR3aa: CASSFASGYEQYF; CDR3nt: TGCGCCAGCAGCTTCGCTAGCGGCTACGAGCAGTACTTC; v_gene: TRBV5-1; abundance: many; j_gene: TRBJ2-7; d_gene: TRBD2
CDR3aa: CASSANNQPQHF; CDR3nt: TGTGCCAGCAGCGCGAACAATCAGCCCCAGCATTTT; v_gene: TRBV7-3; abundance: -; j_gene: TRBJ1-5; d_gene: -
CDR3aa: CASSLRQGNSYEQYF; CDR3nt: TGTGCCAGCAGTTTAAGGCAGGGCAACTCCTACGAGCAGTACTTC; v_gene: TRBV12-3/TRBV12-4; abundance: -; j_gene: TRBJ2-7; d_gene: -
CDR3aa: CASSGTTGSPYEQYF; CDR3nt: TGTGCCAGCAGTGGTACGACAGGGTCTCCCTACGAGCAGTACTTC; v_gene: TRBV12-3/TRBV12-4; abundance: -; j_gene: TRBJ2-7; d_gene: TRBD1
CDR3aa: CTSTEAFF; CDR3nt: TGCACCTCCACTGAAGCTTTCTTT; v_gene: TRBV20-1; abundance: -; j_gene: TRBJ1-1; d_gene: -
CDR3aa: CSARFDSHEQYF; CDR3nt: TGCAGTGCTAGATTTGACTCCCACGAGCAGTACTTC; v_gene: TRBV20-1; abundance: few; j_gene: TRBJ2-7; d_gene: -